This T cell receptor (beta chain) was identified during a study of T cell changes during pregnancy in multiple sclerosis. The CDR3 contains 16 residues. Profiled with immunoSEQ multiplex PCR; TCRdb holds only in-frame clones, not every one. The sample has around 97,000 clones, roughly 93% seen once; the top ten hold 0.75% to 0.95%. The sequence was collected from a female donor with multiple sclerosis, enrolled in a pregnancy study. The V call is TRBV21-1, the J call TRBJ1-2. TRBV21-1 represents a pseudogene. Sequenced here: peripheral blood, sampled after pregnancy. The CDR3 region is CASSQPRGGNNYGYTF. In DNA, the CDR3 is TGTGCCAGCAGCCAACCGCGGGGGGGCAATAACTATGGCTACACCTTC.